This T cell receptor beta chain was retrieved from a study of patients and donors after allogeneic stem cell transplantation. V lost 5 bases, J lost 6 bases, and 9 bases stayed unmatched. This CDR3 comprises 15 residues. This clonotype was counted between two and nine times. TCRdb reanalysed the RT-PCR reads using MiXCR and keeps one entry per CDR3 protein. This sample carries about a million distinct CDR3 sequences, about a sixth of them seen once, and the ten largest clones take around 6%. The chain links TRBV12-3 or TRBV12-4 to TRBJ1-5, with 8 bases matching TRBD1. The TCR sequence derives from a human donor who was either an allogeneic HSCT recipient or a stem cell or donor lymphocyte infusion donor (not recorded which). It is not recorded whose cells these are; they may come from a transplant donor. The sequencing input was blood, either unsorted or a sorted T cell fraction (not recorded which). CDR3 DNA: TGTGCCAGCAGTCAAGGACAGGGATCGGGTCAGCCCCAGCATTTT. Amino acid sequence: CASSQGQGSGQPQHF.